This entry is about one T cell receptor (beta chain). The data belong to a study of cytomegalovirus exposure and HLA in healthy donors. Clones were read by immunoSEQ multiplex PCR, and TCRdb kept only the in-frame ones, dropping some. Here the sample spans roughly 190,000 clones, around nine tenths being singletons. Specimen: PBMCs. The sequence was obtained from a man between 25 and 39 years old in good health and CMV-seropositive.

The CDR3 bases are TGTGCCAGCAGCCTGAGCGGGACAGTTGAGTACTATGGCTACACCTTC. Encoded protein: CASSLSGTVEYYGYTF. The V call is TRBV7-2, the J call TRBJ1-2; 7 nucleotides line up with TRBD1. This CDR3 comprises 16 residues. Germline V gene data show CDR1 as SGHTA and CDR2 as FQGNSA. V lost 5 bases, J lost 3 bases, and 12 bases stayed unmatched.